These T cell receptor beta chains were read from a single sample in a study of STAT5B mutations in CD4+ large granular lymphocyte leukemia. Sequenced by immunoSEQ multiplex PCR; TCRdb stores in-frame clones only, minus some. The data contain 37,000 or so clones, approximately 84% of them singletons. Sample: CD4+ T cells from blood buffy coats. The source of these receptors is a human donor in good health. The conserved cysteine and the conserved F or W are not part of the CDR3 here.

CDR3 length: 13; V gene: TRBV30; J gene: TRBJ2-2; CDR3 protein: AWSANTGGPGELF
CDR3 length: 12; V gene: TRBV7-2; J gene: TRBJ1-2; CDR3 protein: ASSFDRGNYGYT
CDR3 length: 12; V gene: TRBV9; J gene: TRBJ2-7; CDR3 protein: ASSAFPTGYEQY
CDR3 length: 12; V gene: TRBV25-1; J gene: TRBJ2-7; CDR3 protein: ASRKAGESYEQY
CDR3 length: 16; V gene: TRBV21-1; J gene: TRBJ1-2; CDR3 protein: ASSKGGGDRNANYGYT
CDR3 length: 11; V gene: TRBV29-1; J gene: TRBJ1-4; CDR3 protein: SVEGPTNEKLF
CDR3 length: 14; V gene: TRBV18; J gene: TRBJ2-1; CDR3 protein: ASSPPGQGIANEQF
CDR3 length: 12; V gene: TRBV29-1; J gene: TRBJ2-7; CDR3 protein: SFLSTDTRYEQY
CDR3 length: 9; V gene: TRBV7-9; J gene: TRBJ2-1; CDR3 protein: ASSLQNEQF
CDR3 length: 11; V gene: TRBV19; J gene: TRBJ1-2; CDR3 protein: ASSTRDGSGYT
CDR3 length: 12; V gene: TRBV19; J gene: TRBJ1-2; CDR3 protein: ASSIGVANYGYT
CDR3 length: 13; V gene: TRBV6-6; J gene: TRBJ1-1; CDR3 protein: ASSPNAISNTEAF
CDR3 length: 13; V gene: TRBV7-9; J gene: TRBJ1-2; CDR3 protein: ASSTRRGATYGYT
CDR3 length: 13; V gene: TRBV7-2; J gene: TRBJ1-2; CDR3 protein: ASSEGTGVNYGYT
CDR3 length: 13; V gene: TRBV10-3; J gene: TRBJ2-7; CDR3 protein: AISGEQGSSYEQY
CDR3 length: 14; V gene: TRBV9; J gene: TRBJ2-2; CDR3 protein: ASSVGLVFNTGELF
CDR3 length: 11; V gene: TRBV7-3; J gene: TRBJ2-3; CDR3 protein: ASSQTSSDTQY
CDR3 length: 16; V gene: TRBV9; J gene: TRBJ2-2; CDR3 protein: ASSTTSGRASGTGELF
CDR3 length: 13; V gene: TRBV6-1; J gene: TRBJ1-1; CDR3 protein: ASTGGFILGTEAF
CDR3 length: 12; V gene: TRBV7-3; J gene: TRBJ2-5; CDR3 protein: ASSLSSGHETQY
CDR3 length: 11; V gene: TRBV6-5; J gene: TRBJ2-7; CDR3 protein: ASTRDGTHEQY
CDR3 length: 13; V gene: TRBV28; J gene: TRBJ1-1; CDR3 protein: ASSPGTGGKDEAF
CDR3 length: 10; V gene: TRBV28; J gene: TRBJ1-1; CDR3 protein: ASRTEVTEAF
CDR3 length: 13; V gene: TRBV19; J gene: TRBJ2-3; CDR3 protein: ASSGLAGYTDTQY
CDR3 length: 13; V gene: TRBV7-9; J gene: TRBJ1-1; CDR3 protein: ASSSMGQGNTEAF
CDR3 length: 12; V gene: TRBV30; J gene: TRBJ1-1; CDR3 protein: AWMEDRENTEAF
CDR3 length: 11; V gene: TRBV2; J gene: TRBJ1-1; CDR3 protein: ASSLDRNTEAF
CDR3 length: 13; V gene: TRBV2; J gene: TRBJ2-7; CDR3 protein: ASSEGRDSPYEQY
CDR3 length: 12; V gene: TRBV19; J gene: TRBJ2-7; CDR3 protein: ASKLTTGAYEQY
CDR3 length: 13; V gene: TRBV19; J gene: TRBJ2-1; CDR3 protein: ASSISPGSYNEQF
CDR3 length: 13; V gene: TRBV7-8; J gene: TRBJ2-7; CDR3 protein: ASSLAASISYEQY
CDR3 length: 11; V gene: TRBV19; J gene: TRBJ1-5; CDR3 protein: ASSAGQGQPQH
CDR3 length: 14; V gene: TRBV7-2; J gene: TRBJ1-1; CDR3 protein: ASSSIQGYGWTEAF
CDR3 length: 11; V gene: TRBV7-9; J gene: TRBJ1-2; CDR3 protein: ASSLGGSDGYT
CDR3 length: 12; V gene: TRBV6-5; J gene: TRBJ1-1; CDR3 protein: ASARDRGRTEAF
CDR3 length: 15; V gene: TRBV18; J gene: TRBJ1-1; CDR3 protein: ASSWLDRFESGAEAF
CDR3 length: 13; V gene: TRBV5-1; J gene: TRBJ1-3; CDR3 protein: ASSPSGGTGNTIY
CDR3 length: 13; V gene: TRBV6-5; J gene: TRBJ1-2; CDR3 protein: ASSYERQGAGGYT
CDR3 length: 13; V gene: TRBV5-4; J gene: TRBJ1-1; CDR3 protein: ASSPPGVLNTEAF
CDR3 length: 9; V gene: TRBV20-1; J gene: TRBJ1-2; CDR3 protein: SASPGNGYT